Presented here are 20 T cell receptor beta chains from one specimen sequenced in a study of blood T cell repertoires in COVID-19. The method was immunoSEQ multiplex PCR; TCRdb's version includes in-frame clones alone and lacks a portion of them. The table has about 250,000 clones, about nine tenths seen once. The specimen sequenced was PBMCs or T cells enriched from blood (not recorded which). Receptors originate from a woman younger than 45 with acute COVID-19.

This clone was found a few times. The CDR3 sequence: CASRPNSGTDTTYGYTF. For the CDR3, the DNA is TGTGCCAGCAGGCCAAATTCCGGGACAGACACAACCTATGGCTACACCTTC. The genes are TRBV2 and TRBJ1-2, with 7 bases that match TRBD1. CDR1 is SNHLY and CDR2 is FYNNEI in the germline V gene. This CDR3 region has 17 residues. V shed 6 bases, J shed 4 bases, and the junction held 17 bases outside the gene matches.

This clone was seen only once. This sequence joins TRBV28 and TRBJ2-1; 9 nucleotides agree with TRBD2. Looked up from germline, CDR1 is MDHEN and CDR2 is SYDVKM. Germline trimming cut 5 bases from V and 5 bases from J; bases unmatched to any gene: 7. CDR3 length: 15 amino acids. Written as DNA, the CDR3 is TGTGCCAGCAGTATGTCTAGCGGGGCCAACAATGAGCAGTTCTTC. Protein product: CASSMSSGANNEQFF.

The gene calls are TRBV11-3 and TRBJ2-1; TRBD2 matches at 10 bases. The CDR3 sequence is 16 residues long. Germline assignment: CDR1 SGHNT and CDR2 YENEEA. Germline trimming cut 0 bases from V and 5 bases from J; bases unmatched to any gene: 4. CDR3 sequence: CASSLDLAGADNEQFF. CDR3 sequence (DNA): TGTGCCAGCAGCTTAGACCTAGCGGGGGCAGACAATGAGCAGTTCTTC.

This chain uses TRBV29-1 with TRBJ2-1; D may be TRBD1 (6 bases). V shed 5 bases and J shed 3 bases, with 14 bases lying between them. The CDR3 consists of 14 residues. Germline assignment: CDR1 SQVTM and CDR2 ANQGSEA. CDR3 sequence reads: CSVPYRDDYNEQFF. CDR3 nucleotide sequence: TGCAGCGTTCCCTACAGGGATGACTACAATGAGCAGTTCTTC.

The CDR3 DNA is TGTGCCAGCAGCGCGGACAGGGAGCGTGGCTACACCTTC. Translating gives CASSADRERGYTF. The chain links TRBV2 to TRBJ1-2; 8 bases are shared with TRBD1. The CDR3 runs 13 residues. Germline assignment: CDR1 SNHLY and CDR2 FYNNEI. Losses at the gene ends were 6 bases for V and 7 bases for J; bases not matched to a gene: 7.

The chain carries TRBV18 and TRBJ2-1; 12 bases line up with TRBD1. CDR1 KGHSH and CDR2 LQKENI come from the germline V gene. V trimming: 3 bases; J trimming: 1 base; junction bases outside the gene matches: 7. This CDR3 comprises 18 residues. The CDR3 is CASSPGQGAQGSYNEQFF. In DNA, the CDR3 is TGTGCCAGCTCACCGGGACAGGGGGCGCAAGGGTCCTACAATGAGCAGTTCTTC.

The J gene is TRBJ2-3, the V gene TRBV19, with 12 positions matching TRBD2. The ends lost 1 base at V and 1 base at J; junction bases unmatched: 6. Germline loops: CDR1 LNHDA, CDR2 SQIVND (reference sequence). The length of the CDR3 is 18 residues. CDR3 in DNA: TGTGCCAGTAGTATAGGTCTAGCGGGAGGGCCGGGCACAGATACGCAGTATTTT. Translation gives CASSIGLAGGPGTDTQYF.

The genes are TRBV19 and TRBJ1-5, with 8 bases that match TRBD1. Trimming at V came to 6 bases and at J to 7 bases, leaving 14 bases not matched to a gene. This CDR3 spans 16 amino acids. Germline V lookup: CDR1 LNHDA, CDR2 SQIVND (reference sequence). DNA for the CDR3: TGTGCCAGTAGGGTCGGACAAGGACAGGGACTGCAGCCCCAGCATTTT. Translating gives CASRVGQGQGLQPQHF.

The J gene is TRBJ2-3, the V gene TRBV2; 8 bases are a match to TRBD2. V gave up 5 bases and J gave up 5 bases; unmatched junction bases: 9. This CDR3 comprises 15 residues. Germline V gene data show CDR1 as SNHLY and CDR2 as FYNNEI. Here the CDR3 reads CASSKESGGQDTQYF. The CDR3, as DNA: TGTGCCAGCAGTAAGGAATCGGGGGGGCAAGATACGCAGTATTTT.

This clone was picked up one time. V usage is TRBV6-5 and J usage is TRBJ2-1, with no clear D. V lost 8 bases, J lost 4 bases, and 9 bases lay in between. Germline V gives CDR1 MNHEY, CDR2 SVGAGI. CDR3 length equals 12 residues. The chain's CDR3 is CASLPNYNEQFF. Written as DNA, the CDR3 is TGTGCCAGCCTACCGAATTACAATGAGCAGTTCTTC.

The chain carries TRBV19 and TRBJ2-2; TRBD2 agrees at 13 bases. The CDR3 runs 17 residues. Germline loops: CDR1 LNHDA, CDR2 SQIVND (reference sequence). Germline trimming cut 7 bases from V and 5 bases from J; bases unmatched to any gene: 10. The CDR3 DNA reads TGTGCCAGTAACGGCCGGAAACTAGCGGGAGGGACCGGGGAGCTGTTTTTT. It is translated as CASNGRKLAGGTGELFF.

V usage is TRBV27 and J usage is TRBJ1-1; TRBD1 is a possible D gene (5 bases). CDR1 is MNHEY, CDR2 SMNVEV, per germline (reference sequence). The CDR3 covers 15 residues. The V end was cut by 5 bases, the J end by 0 bases, with 13 bases between. The DNA of the CDR3 is TGTGCCAGCAGTCAAGGGGCAGGAGTGAACACTGAAGCTTTCTTT. Its protein is CASSQGAGVNTEAFF.

V usage is TRBV15 and J usage is TRBJ1-4, with D possibly being TRBD1 (5 bases). Germline CDR1 LNHNV, CDR2 YYDKDF (reference sequence). Deletions cut 0 bases from V and 4 bases from J, with 12 bases between. The CDR3 contains 16 residues. The CDR3 region is CATSRDLGGSNEKLFF. CDR3 sequence (DNA): TGTGCCACCAGCAGAGATTTGGGGGGAAGTAATGAAAAACTGTTTTTT.

A single count supports this clone. The V and J genes are TRBV5-6 and TRBJ2-6, with D perhaps matching TRBD2 (6 bases). The germline gives CDR1 SGHDT, CDR2 YYEEEE. V shed 0 bases and J shed 0 bases, with 13 bases lying between them. This CDR3 is 18 amino acids long. This chain's CDR3 is CASSLAWAGSSGANVLTF. The CDR3 bases are TGTGCCAGCAGCTTGGCTTGGGCGGGAAGCTCTGGGGCCAACGTCCTGACTTTC.

This clone was counted once. The genes are TRBV6-5 and TRBJ2-3; D is possibly TRBD2 (5 bases). The CDR3 runs to 12 residues. The V gene's germline CDR1 is MNHEY and CDR2 SVGAGI. V was pared by 6 bases and J by 6 bases, with 10 bases between. The DNA of the CDR3 is TGTGCCAGCAGAACGAGCGGCGATACGCAGTATTTT. Protein product: CASRTSGDTQYF.

The chain employs TRBV27 and TRBJ1-1; possibly TRBD1 for D (5 bases). Germline CDR1 reads MNHEY; CDR2 reads SMNVEV (reference sequence). Trimming stripped 3 bases from V and 7 bases from J, with 12 bases between. The CDR3 spans 13 residues. CDR3: CASSFWQGDEAFF. The CDR3 region has the DNA TGTGCCAGCAGTTTCTGGCAGGGTGATGAAGCTTTCTTT.

This clone was observed a handful of times. The J gene is TRBJ1-5, the V gene TRBV28; D not certain. V lost 3 bases, J lost 5 bases, and 17 bases lay in between. The CDR3 has 16 amino acids. Germline CDR1 reads MDHEN; CDR2 reads SYDVKM. CDR3 sequence (DNA): TGTGCCAGCAGTTTTCAAGGAGGAGGGTATGATCAGCCCCAGCATTTT. Amino acid sequence: CASSFQGGGYDQPQHF.

This sequence joins TRBV19 and TRBJ1-4; 8 bases match TRBD1. The J segment lost 1 base and the V segment lost 5 bases, leaving 3 bases of the junction unmatched. The CDR3 consists of 15 residues. Germline lookup yields CDR1 LNHDA and CDR2 SQIVND (reference sequence). CDR3 bases: TGTGCCAGTAGTCCAGACAGGGGAACTAATGAAAAACTGTTTTTT. Protein sequence: CASSPDRGTNEKLFF.

The chain uses TRBV14 and TRBJ1-3; D is perhaps TRBD1 (5 bases). Germline V gives CDR1 SGHDN, CDR2 FVKESK. V was cut by 1 base and J by 13 bases, with 14 bases left in between. This CDR3 is built from 13 residues. The CDR3 reads CASSQVQLQGIYF. The CDR3 nucleotides are TGTGCCAGCAGCCAAGTCCAACTGCAGGGAATATATTTT.

The chain recombines TRBV3-1 (or the pseudogene TRBV3-2) with TRBJ2-5; a weak D match, TRBD2 (6 bases). The CDR3 is 13 residues long. Germline V gene sequence: CDR1 LGHDT, CDR2 YNNKEL (reference sequence). Deletions cut 6 bases from V and 4 bases from J, with 12 bases between. CDR3 loop: CASRLTAGETQYF. The CDR3, as DNA: TGTGCCAGCAGACTCACAGCGGGAGAGACCCAGTACTTC.